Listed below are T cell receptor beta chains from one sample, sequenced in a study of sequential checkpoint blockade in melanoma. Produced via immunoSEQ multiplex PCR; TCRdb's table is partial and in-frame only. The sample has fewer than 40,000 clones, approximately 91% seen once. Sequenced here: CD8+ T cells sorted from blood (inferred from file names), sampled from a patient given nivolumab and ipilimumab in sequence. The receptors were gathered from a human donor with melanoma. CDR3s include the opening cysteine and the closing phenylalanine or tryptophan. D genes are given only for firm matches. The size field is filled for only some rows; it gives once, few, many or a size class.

CDR3 DNA: TGTGCCAGCAGCCGACGGACAGGGGCCCGGGCTTTCTTT; CDR3 protein: CASSRRTGARAFF; clone size: -; J gene: TRBJ1-1; V gene: TRBV28; D gene: TRBD1
CDR3 DNA: TGTGCCAGCCAGTTCTCTGGGGCCAACGTCCTGACTTTC; CDR3 protein: CASQFSGANVLTF; clone size: -; J gene: TRBJ2-6; V gene: TRBV27; D gene: -
CDR3 DNA: TGTGCCAGCAGGCCAACAGGGAGCGCTGAAGCTTTCTTT; CDR3 protein: CASRPTGSAEAFF; clone size: -; J gene: TRBJ1-1; V gene: TRBV6-5; D gene: -
CDR3 DNA: TGTGCCAGTAGTATTGGCGGGAGGGTCAATGAGCAGTTCTTC; CDR3 protein: CASSIGGRVNEQFF; clone size: -; J gene: TRBJ2-1; V gene: TRBV19; D gene: TRBD2
CDR3 DNA: TGTGCCAGCAGCCCCAGCCTTGGAGAAAGGAGCACAGATACGCAGTATTTT; CDR3 protein: CASSPSLGERSTDTQYF; clone size: -; J gene: TRBJ2-3; V gene: TRBV7-9; D gene: -
CDR3 DNA: TGTGCCAGCAGTTTGAACAGGGCGGGAGTGGGCTCCTACGAGCAGTACTTC; CDR3 protein: CASSLNRAGVGSYEQYF; clone size: -; J gene: TRBJ2-7; V gene: TRBV28; D gene: -
CDR3 DNA: TGTGCCTGGAGTGTTGGACAGGGCGTTCAGCCCCAGCATTTT; CDR3 protein: CAWSVGQGVQPQHF; clone size: -; J gene: TRBJ1-5; V gene: TRBV30; D gene: TRBD1
CDR3 DNA: TGTGCCAGCAGTTGGGGACAGGGTCTCACTGAAGCTTTCTTT; CDR3 protein: CASSWGQGLTEAFF; clone size: -; J gene: TRBJ1-1; V gene: TRBV27; D gene: TRBD1
CDR3 DNA: TGCGGTTACAGGGCACGGGAGACCCAGTACTTC; CDR3 protein: CGYRARETQYF; clone size: -; J gene: TRBJ2-5; V gene: TRBV21-1; D gene: -
CDR3 DNA: TGTGCCAGCAGTGAATCGGAGTATGCAACTAATGAAAAACTGTTTTTT; CDR3 protein: CASSESEYATNEKLFF; clone size: once; J gene: TRBJ1-4; V gene: TRBV25-1; D gene: -
CDR3 DNA: TGTGCCAGCAGCTTGGGATCGGGTTGGGTAAGCACAGATACGCAGTATTTT; CDR3 protein: CASSLGSGWVSTDTQYF; clone size: -; J gene: TRBJ2-3; V gene: TRBV5-8; D gene: -
CDR3 DNA: TGTGCCAGTAGTACAACACCCGTCAATGAGCAGTTCTTC; CDR3 protein: CASSTTPVNEQFF; clone size: -; J gene: TRBJ2-1; V gene: TRBV19; D gene: -
CDR3 DNA: TGTGCCAGCAGCTTAATCGGGGGTTACAATGAGCAGTTCTTC; CDR3 protein: CASSLIGGYNEQFF; clone size: -; J gene: TRBJ2-1; V gene: TRBV7-2; D gene: -
CDR3 DNA: TGTGCCAGTAGTGCAGATAGCGGGAGGAGGAATGAGCAGTTCTTC; CDR3 protein: CASSADSGRRNEQFF; clone size: -; J gene: TRBJ2-1; V gene: TRBV19; D gene: TRBD2
CDR3 DNA: TGTGCCAGCAGTCCTGGACTAGGCAATGAGCAGTTCTTC; CDR3 protein: CASSPGLGNEQFF; clone size: once; J gene: TRBJ2-1; V gene: TRBV27; D gene: TRBD2
CDR3 DNA: TGTGCCTGGAGTCCCACTTCCACTAGGCCAGAGACCCAGTACTTC; CDR3 protein: CAWSPTSTRPETQYF; clone size: -; J gene: TRBJ2-5; V gene: TRBV30; D gene: -
CDR3 DNA: TGTGCCAGCAGCGTAGTTAGTAGCGCAGATACGCAGTATTTT; CDR3 protein: CASSVVSSADTQYF; clone size: -; J gene: TRBJ2-3; V gene: TRBV9; D gene: -
CDR3 DNA: TGTGCCAGCAGCTCTCCCAGGGCGAACACCGGGGAGCTGTTTTTT; CDR3 protein: CASSSPRANTGELFF; clone size: -; J gene: TRBJ2-2; V gene: TRBV7-9; D gene: -
CDR3 DNA: TGTGCCAGCAGCGCCGTGGCGGGAGCGGCAGATACGCAGTATTTT; CDR3 protein: CASSAVAGAADTQYF; clone size: -; J gene: TRBJ2-3; V gene: TRBV7-9; D gene: TRBD2
CDR3 DNA: TGTGCCAGCAGCCAAGATAGCGGATACAATGAGCAGTTCTTC; CDR3 protein: CASSQDSGYNEQFF; clone size: few; J gene: TRBJ2-1; V gene: TRBV4-2; D gene: -
CDR3 DNA: TGCAGCGTTGAGGGACATAAATACGAGCAGTACTTC; CDR3 protein: CSVEGHKYEQYF; clone size: -; J gene: TRBJ2-7; V gene: TRBV29-1; D gene: -
CDR3 DNA: TGTGCCAGCAGCCCCGGACTTTTACACACAGATACGCAGTATTTT; CDR3 protein: CASSPGLLHTDTQYF; clone size: -; J gene: TRBJ2-3; V gene: TRBV7-9; D gene: -
CDR3 DNA: TGTGCCAGCAGTGGATTAGCGGGAGGAAGAGAGACCCAGTACTTC; CDR3 protein: CASSGLAGGRETQYF; clone size: -; J gene: TRBJ2-5; V gene: TRBV2; D gene: TRBD2
CDR3 DNA: TGTGCCAGTAGTATGAGAAGGACAGGGGGTAGCAATCAGCCCCAGCATTTT; CDR3 protein: CASSMRRTGGSNQPQHF; clone size: -; J gene: TRBJ1-5; V gene: TRBV19; D gene: TRBD1
CDR3 DNA: TGTGCAAGTCGCCTGTCGGACAGGGCCCAGCCCCAGCATTTT; CDR3 protein: CASRLSDRAQPQHF; clone size: -; J gene: TRBJ1-5; V gene: TRBV12-2; D gene: -
CDR3 DNA: TGTGCCAGCAGCTTGAGGACTAGCGGGAAGGGGAATGAGCAGTTCTTC; CDR3 protein: CASSLRTSGKGNEQFF; clone size: -; J gene: TRBJ2-1; V gene: TRBV7-9; D gene: TRBD2
CDR3 DNA: TGTGCCAGCAGTGGGCACGAAAACACCATATATTTT; CDR3 protein: CASSGHENTIYF; clone size: -; J gene: TRBJ1-3; V gene: TRBV9; D gene: -
CDR3 DNA: TGTGCCAGCAGCAGACTGGGGGGTACGACAGATACGCAGTATTTT; CDR3 protein: CASSRLGGTTDTQYF; clone size: once; J gene: TRBJ2-3; V gene: TRBV7-3; D gene: -
CDR3 DNA: TGTGCCAGCAGCTTAATTCCTCTTCTAGCGGGAGTTTTTTACGAGCAGTACTTC; CDR3 protein: CASSLIPLLAGVFYEQYF; clone size: -; J gene: TRBJ2-7; V gene: TRBV7-2; D gene: TRBD2
CDR3 DNA: TGTGCCAGCGGATCCAGGCCTGGCTACACCTTC; CDR3 protein: CASGSRPGYTF; clone size: -; J gene: TRBJ1-2; V gene: TRBV27; D gene: -
CDR3 DNA: TGTGCCAGCAGCCCGGGACTGTTGAGCTCCTATAATTCACCCCTCCACTTT; CDR3 protein: CASSPGLLSSYNSPLHF; clone size: -; J gene: TRBJ1-6; V gene: TRBV5-6; D gene: -
CDR3 DNA: TGTGCCAGCAGCTTAGGGGGGGGATCCTACGAGCAGTACTTC; CDR3 protein: CASSLGGGSYEQYF; clone size: -; J gene: TRBJ2-7; V gene: TRBV7-2; D gene: TRBD2
CDR3 DNA: TGTGCCAGCAGTTCTGGAGTCACCGGGGAGCTGTTTTTT; CDR3 protein: CASSSGVTGELFF; clone size: -; J gene: TRBJ2-2; V gene: TRBV27; D gene: -
CDR3 DNA: TGTGCCAGCAGGGGACCTCAACAGGGGTGGGAGACCCAGTACTTC; CDR3 protein: CASRGPQQGWETQYF; clone size: -; J gene: TRBJ2-5; V gene: TRBV2; D gene: TRBD1
CDR3 DNA: TGTGCCAGCAGCTTGATACTCAATGAGCAGTTCTTC; CDR3 protein: CASSLILNEQFF; clone size: -; J gene: TRBJ2-1; V gene: TRBV5-8; D gene: -
CDR3 DNA: TGTGCCAGCAGCGTAGTTAGCGGGAGCTTCTATGAGCAGTTCTTC; CDR3 protein: CASSVVSGSFYEQFF; clone size: -; J gene: TRBJ2-1; V gene: TRBV9; D gene: TRBD2
CDR3 DNA: TGTGCCAGCAGCTCCACTGACAGGGTACTAGCCAAAAACATTCAGTACTTC; CDR3 protein: CASSSTDRVLAKNIQYF; clone size: -; J gene: TRBJ2-4; V gene: TRBV7-9; D gene: TRBD1
CDR3 DNA: TGTGCCTGGAAGAATCGGGGCTCCTACGAGCAGTACTTC; CDR3 protein: CAWKNRGSYEQYF; clone size: -; J gene: TRBJ2-7; V gene: TRBV30; D gene: -
CDR3 DNA: TGTGCCAGCAGTCCGGGGGGGGTAGCGGGCAATGAGCAGTTCTTC; CDR3 protein: CASSPGGVAGNEQFF; clone size: -; J gene: TRBJ2-1; V gene: TRBV7-6; D gene: TRBD2
CDR3 DNA: TGTGCCTGGAGTATAGGGACAGGGGGCTACGAGCAGTACTTC; CDR3 protein: CAWSIGTGGYEQYF; clone size: -; J gene: TRBJ2-7; V gene: TRBV30; D gene: TRBD1
CDR3 DNA: TGTGCCAGCCGACAGGGGGCCTCAGATACGCAGTATTTT; CDR3 protein: CASRQGASDTQYF; clone size: -; J gene: TRBJ2-3; V gene: TRBV19; D gene: TRBD1
CDR3 DNA: TGTGCCAGCAGCCTCGCGCTTACCTACGAGCAGTACTTC; CDR3 protein: CASSLALTYEQYF; clone size: -; J gene: TRBJ2-7; V gene: TRBV7-2; D gene: -
CDR3 DNA: TGCGCCAGCAGCTTGGGGGCCGATGAAGCTTTCTTT; CDR3 protein: CASSLGADEAFF; clone size: -; J gene: TRBJ1-1; V gene: TRBV5-1; D gene: -
CDR3 DNA: TGTGCCAGCAGCGTGGGACTAGCGGTTAGCACAGATACGCAGTATTTT; CDR3 protein: CASSVGLAVSTDTQYF; clone size: -; J gene: TRBJ2-3; V gene: TRBV13; D gene: TRBD2
CDR3 DNA: TGTGCCTGGAGTGGACTAGCCAACAATGAGCAGTTCTTC; CDR3 protein: CAWSGLANNEQFF; clone size: -; J gene: TRBJ2-1; V gene: TRBV30; D gene: TRBD2
CDR3 DNA: TGTGCCAGCAGCTTGGGCGGAGGGACTTACAATGAGCAGTTCTTC; CDR3 protein: CASSLGGGTYNEQFF; clone size: -; J gene: TRBJ2-1; V gene: TRBV7-3; D gene: -
CDR3 DNA: TGTGCCAGCAGCTTTATTGACAGGGGTAAATACGAGCAGTACTTC; CDR3 protein: CASSFIDRGKYEQYF; clone size: -; J gene: TRBJ2-7; V gene: TRBV13; D gene: TRBD1
CDR3 DNA: TGTGCCAGCAGACTGGGACAGGCCTACGAGCAGTACTTC; CDR3 protein: CASRLGQAYEQYF; clone size: -; J gene: TRBJ2-7; V gene: TRBV27; D gene: TRBD1
CDR3 DNA: TGTGCCAGTAGTATGAACCGGGACAGATCTGGCTACACCTTC; CDR3 protein: CASSMNRDRSGYTF; clone size: -; J gene: TRBJ1-2; V gene: TRBV19; D gene: TRBD1
CDR3 DNA: TGTGCCAGCAGTGTTGCGGGAGGGCCCTACGAGCAGTACTTC; CDR3 protein: CASSVAGGPYEQYF; clone size: -; J gene: TRBJ2-7; V gene: TRBV2; D gene: TRBD2
CDR3 DNA: TGTGCCAGCAGCACCCTGACAGGGGGCGAGATGAACACTGAAGCTTTCTTT; CDR3 protein: CASSTLTGGEMNTEAFF; clone size: -; J gene: TRBJ1-1; V gene: TRBV4-2; D gene: TRBD1
CDR3 DNA: TGTGCCAGTAGCGAACTGCCGAGCTCCTACAATGAGCAGTTCTTC; CDR3 protein: CASSELPSSYNEQFF; clone size: -; J gene: TRBJ2-1; V gene: TRBV19; D gene: -
CDR3 DNA: TGTGCCAGCAGCTCCCGGACTCCCTACACCGGGGAGCTGTTTTTT; CDR3 protein: CASSSRTPYTGELFF; clone size: -; J gene: TRBJ2-2; V gene: TRBV7-9; D gene: -
CDR3 DNA: TGTGCCAGCAGTTTATTGGGCGGGAATCAGCCCCAGCATTTT; CDR3 protein: CASSLLGGNQPQHF; clone size: -; J gene: TRBJ1-5; V gene: TRBV27; D gene: -
CDR3 DNA: TGTGCCAGCAGTGTAACCGTAGCGGGAGCCTCCTACAATGAGCAGTTCTTC; CDR3 protein: CASSVTVAGASYNEQFF; clone size: -; J gene: TRBJ2-1; V gene: TRBV27; D gene: TRBD2